Given below is one T cell receptor beta chain in context. The antigen is not known. V was pared by 2 bases and J by 6 bases, with 11 bases between. Germline CDR1 is SNHLY and CDR2 is FYNNEI. The CDR3 is 15 amino acids. Only in-frame clones appear in the TCRdb table, and some are missing; sequencing was by immunoSEQ multiplex PCR. The data show approximately 170,000 clones, about nine tenths seen once. This specimen belongs to a study of T cell responses to AZD1222 COVID-19 vaccine. Study-level results: Repertoire collection took place solely once the T cell response had peaked. Most donors were white British, females outnumbered males, and clonal diversity was possibly underestimated.

Sequencing was performed on peripheral blood, taken on day 0 of AZD1222 vaccination. This clonotype was sampled from an adult in good health. J is TRBJ1-6 and V is TRBV2; D is unclear. This CDR3 is CASSESRAPNSPLHF. In DNA form, the CDR3 reads TGTGCCAGCAGTGAATCGCGGGCCCCTAATTCACCCCTCCACTTT. The whole variable domain, filled in from reference TRBV2 and TRBJ1-6, reads EPEVTQTPSHQVTQMGQEVILRCVPISNHLYFYWYRQILGQKVEFLVSFYNNEISEKSEIFDDQFSVERPDGSNFTLKIRSTKLEDSAMYFCASSESRAPNSPLHFGNGTRLTVT.